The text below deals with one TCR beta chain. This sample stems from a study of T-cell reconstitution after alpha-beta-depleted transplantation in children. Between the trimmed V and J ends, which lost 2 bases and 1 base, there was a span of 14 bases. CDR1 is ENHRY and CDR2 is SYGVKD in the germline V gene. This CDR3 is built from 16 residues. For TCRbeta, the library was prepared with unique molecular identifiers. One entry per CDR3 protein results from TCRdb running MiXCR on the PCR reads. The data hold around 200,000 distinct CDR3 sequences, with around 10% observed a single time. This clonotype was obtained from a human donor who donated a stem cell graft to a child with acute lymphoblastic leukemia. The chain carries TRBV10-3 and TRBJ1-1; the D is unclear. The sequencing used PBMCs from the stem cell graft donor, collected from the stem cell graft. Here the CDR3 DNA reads TGTGCCATCAGTGAGCCCTATACGGGTAAGAACACTGAAGCTTTCTTT. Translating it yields CAISEPYTGKNTEAFF.